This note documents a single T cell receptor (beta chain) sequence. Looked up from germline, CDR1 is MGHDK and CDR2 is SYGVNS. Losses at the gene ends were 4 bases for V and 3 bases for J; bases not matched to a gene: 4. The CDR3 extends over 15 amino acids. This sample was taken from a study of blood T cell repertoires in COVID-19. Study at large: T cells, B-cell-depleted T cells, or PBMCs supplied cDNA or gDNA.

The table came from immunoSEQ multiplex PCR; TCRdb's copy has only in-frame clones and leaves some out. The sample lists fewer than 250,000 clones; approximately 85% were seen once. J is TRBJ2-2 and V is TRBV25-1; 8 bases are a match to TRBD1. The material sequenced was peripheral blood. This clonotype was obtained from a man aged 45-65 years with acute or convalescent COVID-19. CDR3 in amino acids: CASSAGTGYTGELFF. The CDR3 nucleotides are TGTGCCAGCAGTGCCGGGACAGGTTACACCGGGGAGCTGTTTTTT.